This TCR beta chain emerged from a study of T cell responses to AZD1222 COVID-19 vaccine (dated by TCRdb to about 2021). In terms of the full investigation: AZD1222 recipients with second doses at about 4 weeks or about 12 weeks were pooled, because spike-specific TCR depth and breadth did not differ between schedules. TCR sequencing was performed for 230 to 250 trial participants, of whom about 200 were given two doses of AZD1222 and around 25 were given two doses of MenACWY control vaccine. Trial participants were enrolled by age into 18-55, 56-69 and 70-plus year subgroups, with 148, 28 and 57 TCR-sequenced participants respectively. The paper's findings and limits, for the study overall: In the small 56-69-year group, the increase in depth fell short of significance, most likely because of low power. The vaccine-associated CD4 TCRs covered the entire spike protein, and the dominant responses fell in regions 160-218 and 743-854. After two AZD1222 doses, both the breadth and the depth of spike-specific TCRs were significantly higher than at day 0 and than in MenACWY recipients. Participants were mostly white British and included more females than males, and it was suggested by the authors that clonal diversity may have been underestimated. No day 14 peak-response samples were available, so repertoires were characterized only after the peak T cell response. Reportedly, close to half of the unique spike-specific TCRs recognized epitopes lying outside the regions that are mutated in the B.1.351 and B.1.1.7 variants. Only a handful of AZD1222 recipients were SARS-CoV-2 seropositive at baseline, limiting conclusions about previously exposed vaccinees.

The CDR3 regions of human TCRbeta chains were analyzed by immunosequencing. The authors' analysis ran thus. Repertoire TCRs were matched against a reference library of SARS-CoV-2-specific TCRs generated with the MIRA antigen-specificity platform. Breadth meant the fraction of unique TCRs that were SARS-CoV-2-associated, whereas depth meant the fraction of total T cells that were SARS-CoV-2-associated. Each spike-specific TCR was assigned to its reactive spike region and to a CD4 or CD8 class using the MIRA data. Log10-transformed breadth and depth values were compared by one-way ANOVA with Sidak's multiple comparisons tests. TCRdb carries this immuneACCESS record with in-frame sequences only. Its versions omit some clonotypes, under half of them owing to an unresolved V gene in the studies checked, with the rest unexplained. V, J and clone size were drawn from that table, and D and trimming were deduced from the DNA. Across this sample there are about 110,000 clones, with about 88% seen only once. The ten top clones hold approximately 19% of the sample.

The time point label corresponds to: baseline before first vaccination. The vaccinee samples were drawn from two UK trials, COV001 and COV002, one of which was a single-blind randomized controlled phase 2/3 trial testing AZD1222 (ChAdOx1 nCoV-19) in healthy adults. For TCRbeta chain sequencing, PBMC samples from trial participants were taken at day 0 and at day 28 after the second dose. As regards this clone: Its specific antigen is unknown. No base qualities exist here, and no much larger clone lies one base off it.

CDR1 and CDR2, per the germline V gene, are MNHNS and SASEGT. Trimming takes 3 bases from V and 4 bases from J, and the germline ends sit 6 bases apart. From cysteine to phenylalanine, the CDR3 is 12 amino acids long. CDR3 DNA only is kept here, 36 bases in frame from base 1. The input for sequencing was peripheral blood, taken on day 0 of AZD1222 vaccination. The sequence was collected from an adult in good health. This chain is built from TRBV6-1 and TRBJ1-2; 5 matching bases give a weak D call of TRBD1. The CDR3 sequence is CASSDTGYGYTF. Read as DNA, the sequence is TGTGCCAGCAGTGATACAGGCTATGGCTACACCTTC.